This TCR beta chain is from a study of CD8+CD57+ T cells in acquired aplastic anemia. Whole-study context: DNA from sorted CD4+ and CD8+ cells averaged roughly 3.4 ug. Researchers reported that healthy donors averaged approximately 10 million reads for CD4+ cells. The study, taken as a whole, reports: Approximately 28 CD8+ CDR3 sequences were shared between patients and controls. Between the patient and control groups, CD8+ Simpson's diversity did not differ significantly.

Concerning this clonotype itself: What it binds is unknown.

Researchers used genomic DNA as the template to profile TCR beta VDJ and CDR3. A single record per CDR3 protein comes from TCRdb applying MiXCR to the reads. This table has a few hundred thousand distinct CDR3 sequences, around 72% appearing once. Germline CDR1 and CDR2: SGHTA and FQGNSA. CDR3 length equals 15 residues. Trimming removed 3 bases from V and 0 bases from J, with 8 bases in between. The rearrangement links TRBV7-2 to TRBJ2-2; unclear D gene. The sequence was collected from a human donor in good health, serving as a control. Specimen: sorted CD4+, CD8+, or CD8+CD57+ T cells (not recorded which) from PBMCs. For the CDR3, the DNA is TGTGCCAGCAGCTTTGGTCCGACGAACACCGGGGAGCTGTTTTTT. Amino acid sequence: CASSFGPTNTGELFF.